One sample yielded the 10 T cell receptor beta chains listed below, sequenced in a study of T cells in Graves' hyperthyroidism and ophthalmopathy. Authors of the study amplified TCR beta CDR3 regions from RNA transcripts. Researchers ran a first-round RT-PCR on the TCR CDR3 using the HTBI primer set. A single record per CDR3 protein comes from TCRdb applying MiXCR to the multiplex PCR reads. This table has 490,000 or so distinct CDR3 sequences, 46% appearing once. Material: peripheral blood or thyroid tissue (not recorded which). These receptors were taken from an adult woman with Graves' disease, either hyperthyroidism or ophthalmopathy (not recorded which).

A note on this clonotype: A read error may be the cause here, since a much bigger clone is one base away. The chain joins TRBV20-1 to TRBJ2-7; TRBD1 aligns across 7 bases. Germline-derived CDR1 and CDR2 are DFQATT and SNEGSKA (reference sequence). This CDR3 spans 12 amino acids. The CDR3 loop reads CSARDRYYEHYF. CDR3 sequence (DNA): TGCAGTGCTAGGGACAGGTACTACGAGCATTACTTC.

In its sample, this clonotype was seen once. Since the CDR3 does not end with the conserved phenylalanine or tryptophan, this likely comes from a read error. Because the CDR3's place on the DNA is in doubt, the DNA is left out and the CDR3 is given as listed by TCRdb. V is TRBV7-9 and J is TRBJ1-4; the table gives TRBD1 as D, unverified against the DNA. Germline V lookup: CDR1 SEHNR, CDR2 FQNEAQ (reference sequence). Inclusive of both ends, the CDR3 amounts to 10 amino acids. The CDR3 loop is CASSTGQGVY.

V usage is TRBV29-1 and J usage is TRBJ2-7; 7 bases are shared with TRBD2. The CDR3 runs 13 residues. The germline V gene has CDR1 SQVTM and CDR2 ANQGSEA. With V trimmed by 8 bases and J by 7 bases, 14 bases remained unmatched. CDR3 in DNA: TGCAGCTCAGAGGGTAGTAGCGGGCGGGAGCAGTACTTC. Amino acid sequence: CSSEGSSGREQYF.

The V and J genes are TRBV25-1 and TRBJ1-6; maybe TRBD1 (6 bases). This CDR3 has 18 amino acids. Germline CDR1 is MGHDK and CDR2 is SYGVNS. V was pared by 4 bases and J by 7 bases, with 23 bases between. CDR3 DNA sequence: TGTGCCAGCAGTGCTAGAGATCCCAGGGGATCGACAAATTCACCCCTCCACTTT. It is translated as CASSARDPRGSTNSPLHF.

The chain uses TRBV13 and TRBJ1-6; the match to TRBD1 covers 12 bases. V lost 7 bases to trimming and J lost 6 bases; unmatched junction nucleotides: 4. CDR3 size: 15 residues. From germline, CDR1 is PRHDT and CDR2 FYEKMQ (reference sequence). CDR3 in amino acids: CASNTGQGANSPLHF. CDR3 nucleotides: TGTGCCAGCAACACGGGACAGGGGGCTAATTCACCCCTCCACTTT.

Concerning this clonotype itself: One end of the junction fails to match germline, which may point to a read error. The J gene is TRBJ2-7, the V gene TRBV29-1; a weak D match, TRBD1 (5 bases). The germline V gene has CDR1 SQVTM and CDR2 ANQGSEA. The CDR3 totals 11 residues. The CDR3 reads CSVDSGVEQYF. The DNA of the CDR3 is TGCAGTGTTGACAGTGGGGTCGAGCAGTACTTC.

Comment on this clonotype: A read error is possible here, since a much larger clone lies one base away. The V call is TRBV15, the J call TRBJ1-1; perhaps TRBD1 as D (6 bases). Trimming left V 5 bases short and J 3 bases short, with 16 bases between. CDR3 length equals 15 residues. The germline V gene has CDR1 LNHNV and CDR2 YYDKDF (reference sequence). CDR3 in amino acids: CATSQDPGADTEAFF. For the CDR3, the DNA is TGTGCCACCAGCCAAGATCCAGGGGCGGACACTGAAGCTTTCTTT.

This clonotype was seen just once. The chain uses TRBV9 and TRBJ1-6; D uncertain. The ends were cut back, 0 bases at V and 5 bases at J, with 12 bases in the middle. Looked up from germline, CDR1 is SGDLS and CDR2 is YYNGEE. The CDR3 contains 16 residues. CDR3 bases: TGTGCCAGCAGCGTAGGTCTCCGCGGTCATAATTCACCCCTCCACTTT. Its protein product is CASSVGLRGHNSPLHF.

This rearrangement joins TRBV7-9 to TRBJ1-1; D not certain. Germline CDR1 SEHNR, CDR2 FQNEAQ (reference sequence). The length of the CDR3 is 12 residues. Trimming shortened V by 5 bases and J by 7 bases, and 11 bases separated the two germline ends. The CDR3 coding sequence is TGTGCCAGCAGCCGGCCCTTAAATGAAGCTTTCTTT. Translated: CASSRPLNEAFF.

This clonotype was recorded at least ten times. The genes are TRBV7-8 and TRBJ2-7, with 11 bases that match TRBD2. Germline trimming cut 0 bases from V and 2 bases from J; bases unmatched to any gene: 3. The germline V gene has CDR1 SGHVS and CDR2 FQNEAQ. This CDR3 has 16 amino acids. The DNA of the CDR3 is TGTGCCAGCAGCTTAGCCGGGACTAGCGGCGCCTACGAGCAGTACTTC. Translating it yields CASSLAGTSGAYEQYF.